Sequencing of this T cell receptor beta chain was carried out in a study of blood T cell repertoires in COVID-19 (TCRdb year 2020). As for the study more broadly: Samples from collaborators originated in the United States, Italy and Spain and spanned both the acute and convalescent phases of COVID-19. The prospective study material was composed of cDNA or gDNA derived from T cells, B-cell-depleted T cells, or PBMCs. Deeply sampled blood TCRbeta repertoires from subjects exposed to, actively infected with, or recovered from COVID-19 were included in the dataset. A freely available public database, intended as a resource for researchers studying the immune response to SARS-CoV-2, is where the repertoires were released. The samples were drawn from two sources: the first 160 participants of the ongoing ImmuneRACE study, and about 1,300 subjects contributed by 6 global collaborators. The sample metadata nearly always contained a de-identified subject ID, COVID-19 status, age in years and sex. Where HLA class I and class II types were available, the types were taken from metadata supplied by the sample provider, not from assay-based typing.

A word on this clone: Its antigen remains undetermined. The sample holds no much larger clone one base away, and base qualities are not on file.

Results the study describes overall, beyond this receptor: The quantity of clinical and demographic metadata differed by source and by participant and was supplied without curation.

The collaborating institutions used their own protocols to collect whole blood in K2EDTA tubes. For TCRbeta analysis, collaborators shipped samples as frozen whole blood, isolated PBMCs, or DNA extracted from either of those sample types. V trim: 5 bases; J trim: 1 base; unmatched bases: 7. CDR1 SGHTA and CDR2 FQGNSA are derived from the germline V gene. The CDR3 numbers 16 residues from cysteine through phenylalanine. The only DNA kept is the CDR3, 48 bases in frame from the first base. The immunoSEQ Assay, a bias-controlled multiplex PCR, was used to amplify TCRbeta CDR3 regions from genomic DNA. Regarding the original processing steps: The number of nucleated cells in each sample was estimated from the amplification of reference gene primers within the assay. To quantify the absolute abundance of each unique TCRbeta CDR3 rearrangement, sequence reads were collapsed and filtered. For each sample, productive Simpson clonality was calculated by taking the square root of Simpson's diversity index across productive rearrangements. As stored in TCRdb, this immuneACCESS dataset retains in-frame rearrangements with V and J assigned. A fraction of the clones does not appear; measured against another copy, unresolved V genes explain less than half of the discrepancy, and the remainder lacks a known reason. V, J and clone size reflect that table, while D and trimming were determined from the DNA. The sample table contains more than 200,000 clones; only one count was recorded for less than 90% of them. The ten most abundant clones make up about 1.8% of the sample.

The origin of this receptor is a man between 65 and 85 years old with acute or convalescent COVID-19. Sequenced input: peripheral blood. The V gene is TRBV7-2 and the J gene is TRBJ2-2, with 7 junctional bases fitting TRBD1. The CDR3 amino acid sequence is: CASSQGGRGNTGELFF. Here is the DNA: TGTGCCAGCAGCCAAGGGGGCAGGGGGAACACCGGGGAGCTGTTTTTT.